The T cell receptor (beta chain) under discussion was sequenced for a study of early T cells in non-severe SARS-CoV-2 infection. Study information: Bulk RNA from unsorted whole blood was sequenced; chains were unpaired.

Points from the study as a whole: VDJdb matching, biased toward anti-spike CD8 responses, missed private and CD4 specificities.

The CDR3 is made up of 21 amino acids. With 0 bases clipped from V and 3 bases from J, the junction kept 23 bases outside the gene matches. CDR1 and CDR2 from the germline V gene are MNHEY and SVGEGT. A note on this clonotype: The antigen is unknown.

Individual cDNA molecules received unique molecular identifiers during library preparation. Using its own MiXCR run on the 5' RACE reads, TCRdb lists one record per CDR3 protein. The profile shows about 67,000 distinct CDR3 sequences, around a tenth of them singletons. The sample was whole blood. The chain uses TRBV6-2 or TRBV6-3 and TRBJ2-7; 7 bases fit TRBD2. The clonotype was recovered from an adult who was a healthcare worker with PCR-confirmed SARS-CoV-2 infection or an uninfected control (not recorded which). The CDR3 coding sequence is TGTGCCAGCAGTTACTCGATCCGCGTCGGGGGGTCTCCCCTCCCCCACTACGAGCAGTACTTC. Translation gives CASSYSIRVGGSPLPHYEQYF.